These 18 T cell receptor beta chains were sequenced from one sample in a study of PD-L1 blockade in urothelial cancer listed by TCRdb under 2017. Libraries were made using the immunoSEQ multiplex PCR assay. TCRdb re-hosts the immuneACCESS table, in-frame sequences only. Its copies lack some clones; in the studies checked, an unresolved V gene accounts for under half of them, and the cause for the rest is not known. The sample profile shows approximately 46,000 clones; around 84% of them were found once. Roughly 2.6% of the sample belongs to the ten largest clones. Sample: PBMCs, taken around atezolizumab (anti-PD-L1) treatment. These receptors came from a man aged 65-85 years with urothelial cancer.

The rearrangement links TRBV4-2 to TRBJ1-3; possible D gene TRBD1, 5 bases. V was clipped by 2 bases and J by 4 bases, with 12 bases between them. The CDR3 loop spans 15 amino acids. CDR1 and CDR2 (germline): LGHNA, YNFKEQ. The CDR3 protein is CASSQHPGGGNTIYF. The CDR3 DNA reads as TGTGCCAGCAGCCAACACCCTGGGGGGGGAAACACCATATATTTT.

The chain is built from TRBV5-1 and TRBJ1-1, with TRBD1 as a possible D gene (5 bases). This CDR3 region has 14 residues. Trimming took 0 bases from V and 1 from J, leaving 7 bases between them. Per germline, CDR1 SGHRS and CDR2 YFSETQ. This CDR3 reads CASSLDQGNTEAFF. In nucleotides, the CDR3 is TGCGCCAGCAGCTTGGATCAGGGGAACACTGAAGCTTTCTTT.

This clone has a single count. The V call is TRBV11-1, the J call TRBJ2-2; 8 nucleotides line up with TRBD1. Germline V CDR1 and CDR2: SGHAT, FQDESV (reference sequence). CDR3 length: 15 residues. The V segment lost 5 bases and the J segment 6 bases; nucleotides outside the gene matches: 8. The DNA of the CDR3 is TGTGCCAGCAGCCTCGGACAGGGAATGGCCGGGGAGCTGTTTTTT. This translates into CASSLGQGMAGELFF.

This clone has only one observation. The V gene is TRBV2, the J gene TRBJ2-1; 8 bases are shared with TRBD2. The CDR3 spans 13 residues. The germline V gene encodes CDR1 SNHLY and CDR2 FYNNEI. V gave up 5 bases and J gave up 6 bases; unmatched junction bases: 3. The CDR3 loop reads CASSNGRGNEQFF. The DNA for the CDR3 is TGTGCCAGCAGTAACGGGAGGGGCAATGAGCAGTTCTTC.

The chain carries TRBV18 and TRBJ2-1, with TRBD2 identical over 15 bases. There are 16 residues in the CDR3. The germline gives CDR1 KGHSH, CDR2 LQKENI. J gave up 10 bases and V 8 bases, and 12 bases lay outside the gene matches. The CDR3 loop is CASKGLAGGAEWEQFF. CDR3 coding DNA: TGTGCCAGCAAGGGACTAGCGGGAGGAGCCGAATGGGAGCAGTTCTTC.

The CDR3 reads CAISPGTGDTTYEQYF. The CDR3 DNA follows: TGTGCCATCAGTCCCGGGACAGGGGATACGACCTACGAGCAGTACTTC. This rearrangement joins TRBV10-3 to TRBJ2-7; 10 bases map to TRBD1. Losses at the gene ends were 5 bases for V and 2 bases for J; bases not matched to a gene: 9. Germline lookup yields CDR1 ENHRY and CDR2 SYGVKD. This CDR3 comprises 16 residues.

J is TRBJ1-1 and V is TRBV19; D not resolved. CDR1 is LNHDA and CDR2 is SQIVND in the germline V gene (reference sequence). The CDR3 consists of 13 residues. V dropped 2 bases and J dropped 1 base, with 5 bases sitting between them. The CDR3 region is CASSIFGNTEAFF. CDR3 bases: TGTGCCAGTAGTATATTCGGGAACACTGAAGCTTTCTTT. Filled out from reference TRBV19 and TRBJ1-1, the complete variable domain reads DGGITQSPKYLFRKEGQNVTLSCEQNLNHDAMYWYRQDPGQGLRLIYYSQIVNDFQKGDIAEGYSVSREKKESFPLTVTSAQKNPTAFYLCASSIFGNTEAFFGQGTRLTVV.

J is TRBJ1-5 and V is TRBV19, with TRBD1 matching 9 bases. Germline-derived CDR1 and CDR2 are LNHDA and SQIVND (reference sequence). This CDR3 has 15 residues. Trimming removed 5 bases from V and 5 bases from J; junction bases left unmatched: 7. The CDR3 region is CASSLIRDRDQPQHF. For the CDR3, the DNA is TGTGCCAGTAGTCTCATCCGGGACAGGGATCAGCCCCAGCATTTT.

The table lists this clone with a count of one. The V and J genes are TRBV9 and TRBJ2-7; 7 bases line up with TRBD2. The V segment lost 3 bases and the J segment 5 bases; nucleotides outside the gene matches: 11. The CDR3 has 15 amino acids. Germline V CDR1 and CDR2: SGDLS, YYNGEE. The CDR3 sequence is CASSGRGGRVNEQYF. The DNA of the CDR3 is TGTGCCAGCAGCGGACGGGGAGGGAGAGTCAACGAGCAGTACTTC.

This clone was counted a single time. This rearrangement joins TRBV29-1 to TRBJ2-1, with D uncertain. Trimming stripped 4 bases from V and 5 bases from J, with 12 bases between. Germline values: CDR1 SQVTM, CDR2 ANQGSEA. The CDR3 runs 13 residues. CDR3 coding DNA: TGCAGCGTTGCAGGTAGATTCAACAATGAGCAGTTCTTC. Its translation: CSVAGRFNNEQFF.

J is TRBJ2-6 and V is TRBV4-1; 9 bases map to TRBD1. The trim removed 1 base at V and 0 bases at J, leaving 10 bases unmatched. Germline CDR1 MGHRA, CDR2 YSYEKL. The CDR3 has 20 residues. CDR3 nucleotide sequence: TGCGCCAGCAGCCAAGCCCCCCAATACAGGGGGCTCTCTGGGGCCAACGTCCTGACTTTC. It codes for CASSQAPQYRGLSGANVLTF.

This clone was seen more than once but under ten times. The CDR3 reads CASTSRGRDNEKLFF. The CDR3 DNA reads as TGTGCCAGCACCTCTAGAGGACGGGATAATGAAAAACTGTTTTTT. This sequence joins TRBV4-2 and TRBJ1-4, with unresolved D. The germline V gene encodes CDR1 LGHNA and CDR2 YNFKEQ. The CDR3 is 15 amino acids. V was trimmed by 7 bases and J by 4 bases, leaving 16 bases between them.

This clone turned up a few times. The chain links TRBV5-1 to TRBJ2-1, with 7 bases aligning to TRBD2. The CDR3 is made up of 14 amino acids. V shed 2 bases and J 4 bases; nucleotides not matched to a gene: 3. CDR1 is SGHRS and CDR2 is YFSETQ in the germline V gene. The CDR3 here is CASSLAGPYNEQFF. CDR3 nucleotides: TGCGCCAGCAGCTTAGCGGGACCTTACAATGAGCAGTTCTTC.

This chain connects TRBV28 to TRBJ2-5, with D possibly being TRBD1 (5 bases). The CDR3 length is 10 residues. V was cut by 8 bases and J by 5 bases, with 6 bases left in between. CDR1 is MDHEN and CDR2 is SYDVKM in the germline V gene. The CDR3 DNA reads TGTGCCAGCTCAGGGGAGACCCAGTACTTC. Its translation: CASSGETQYF.

This clone turned up a few times. The chain couples TRBV11-1 to TRBJ2-4; 7 positions match TRBD1. Per the germline V gene, CDR1 is SGHAT and CDR2 is FQDESV (reference sequence). With V trimmed by 2 bases and J by 12 bases, 13 bases remained unmatched. The CDR3 has 15 residues. The CDR3 here is CASSLFSRQGTPQYF. The DNA for the CDR3 is TGTGCCAGCAGCTTATTTTCTCGACAGGGAACACCTCAGTACTTC.

The chain employs TRBV6-1 and TRBJ1-4; D may be TRBD1 (6 bases). The CDR3 extends over 11 amino acids. Trimming shortened V by 6 bases and J by 15 bases, and 14 bases separated the two germline ends. Germline V gives CDR1 MNHNS, CDR2 SASEGT. CDR3 protein: CASSPGTSLFF. CDR3 DNA sequence: TGTGCCAGCAGCCCCGGGACATCCTTGTTTTTT.

The chain employs TRBV15 and TRBJ1-3; D is ambiguous. Germline V gene data show CDR1 as LNHNV and CDR2 as YYDKDF (reference sequence). V lost 5 bases, J lost 0 bases, and 8 bases lay in between. The CDR3 sequence is 14 residues long. The CDR3 sequence: CATSPGFSGNTIYF. The CDR3 DNA sequence: TGTGCCACCAGCCCCGGGTTCTCTGGAAACACCATATATTTT.

The chain carries TRBV5-8 and TRBJ2-7, with 10 bases aligning to TRBD2. The junction had 10 bases not matched to a gene; V was cut back by 6 bases and J by 4 bases. Germline V gives CDR1 SGHTS, CDR2 YDEGEE. CDR3 length: 15 residues. CDR3 residues: CASTPEAGGPYEQYF. CDR3 coding DNA: TGTGCCAGCACCCCTGAAGCGGGAGGGCCGTACGAGCAGTACTTC.